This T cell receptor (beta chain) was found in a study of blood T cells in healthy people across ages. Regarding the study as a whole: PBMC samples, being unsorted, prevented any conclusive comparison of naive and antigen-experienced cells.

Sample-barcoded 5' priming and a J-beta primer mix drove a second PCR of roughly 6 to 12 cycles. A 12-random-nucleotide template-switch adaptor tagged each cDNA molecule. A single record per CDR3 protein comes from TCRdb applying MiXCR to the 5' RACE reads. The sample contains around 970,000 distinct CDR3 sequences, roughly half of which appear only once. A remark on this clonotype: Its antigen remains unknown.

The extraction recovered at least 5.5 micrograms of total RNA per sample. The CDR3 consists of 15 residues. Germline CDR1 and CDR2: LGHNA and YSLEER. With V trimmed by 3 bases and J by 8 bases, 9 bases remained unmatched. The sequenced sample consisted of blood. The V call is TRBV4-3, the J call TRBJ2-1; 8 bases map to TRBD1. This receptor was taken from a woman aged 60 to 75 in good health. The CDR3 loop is CASSHAGGQVYEQFF. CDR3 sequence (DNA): TGCGCCAGCAGCCATGCAGGGGGACAGGTCTATGAGCAGTTCTTC.